This T cell receptor (beta chain) was profiled in a study of blood T cell repertoires in COVID-19. Assay: immunoSEQ multiplex PCR; the TCRdb copy retains only in-frame clones and omits some. The repertoire includes 200,000 to 250,000 clones, approximately 90% of them detected once, and roughly 2.5% sits in the top ten. Germline assignment: CDR1 SGHAT and CDR2 FQNNGV. Germline trimming cut 3 bases from V and 3 bases from J; bases unmatched to any gene: 5. This CDR3 is built from 14 residues. This clone is a singleton in its sample. The V gene is TRBV11-2, the J gene TRBJ2-7; 7 nucleotides agree with TRBD2. Sample: PBMCs or T cells enriched from blood (not recorded which). This TCR was sampled from a young woman who had recovered from COVID-19. The CDR3 protein is CASSFGWGGYEQYF. As DNA, the CDR3 is TGTGCCAGCAGCTTTGGGTGGGGGGGCTACGAGCAGTACTTC.